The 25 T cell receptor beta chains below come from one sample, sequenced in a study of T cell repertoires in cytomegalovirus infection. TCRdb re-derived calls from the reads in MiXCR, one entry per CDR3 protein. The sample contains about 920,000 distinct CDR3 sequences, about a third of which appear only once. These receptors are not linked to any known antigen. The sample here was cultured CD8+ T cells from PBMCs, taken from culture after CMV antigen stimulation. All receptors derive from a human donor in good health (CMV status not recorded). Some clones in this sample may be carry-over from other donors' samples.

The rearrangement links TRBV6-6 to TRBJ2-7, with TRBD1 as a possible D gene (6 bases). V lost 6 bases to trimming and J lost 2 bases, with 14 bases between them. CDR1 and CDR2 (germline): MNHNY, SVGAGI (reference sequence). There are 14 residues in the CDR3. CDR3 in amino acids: CASRLGQSTYEQYF. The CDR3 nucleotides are TGTGCCAGCAGACTCGGACAGAGCACCTACGAGCAGTACTTC.

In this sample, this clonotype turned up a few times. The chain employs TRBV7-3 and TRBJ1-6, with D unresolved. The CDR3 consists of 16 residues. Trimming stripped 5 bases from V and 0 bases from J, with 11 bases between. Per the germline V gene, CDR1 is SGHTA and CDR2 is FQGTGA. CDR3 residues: CASSPTSSSYNSPLHF. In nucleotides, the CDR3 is TGTGCCAGCAGCCCGACATCCAGCTCCTATAATTCACCCCTCCACTTT.

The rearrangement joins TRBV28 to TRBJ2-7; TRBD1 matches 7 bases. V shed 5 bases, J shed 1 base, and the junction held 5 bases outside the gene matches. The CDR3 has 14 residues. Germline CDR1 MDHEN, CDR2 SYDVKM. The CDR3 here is CASSTHRGSYEQYV. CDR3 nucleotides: TGTGCCAGCAGTACCCACAGGGGATCCTACGAGCAGTACGTC.

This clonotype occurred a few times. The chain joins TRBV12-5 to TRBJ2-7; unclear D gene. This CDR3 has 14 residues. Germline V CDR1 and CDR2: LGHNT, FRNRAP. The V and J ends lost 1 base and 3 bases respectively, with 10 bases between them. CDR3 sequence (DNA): TGTGCTAGTGGTTTGGCCCAATACTACTACGAGCAGTACTTC. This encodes CASGLAQYYYEQYF.

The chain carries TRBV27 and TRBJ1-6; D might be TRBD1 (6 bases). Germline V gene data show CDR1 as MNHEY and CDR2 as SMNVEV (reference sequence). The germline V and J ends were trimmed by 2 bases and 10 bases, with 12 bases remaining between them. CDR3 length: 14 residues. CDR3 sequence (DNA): TGTGCCAGCAGTTTAGGCAGGGGCAGCTCACCCCTCCACTTT. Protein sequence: CASSLGRGSSPLHF.

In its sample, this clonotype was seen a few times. In DNA, the CDR3 is TGCGCCAGCAGCCAAGGCCCGGGACAAGGGTTGATGGCCGGGGAGCTGTTTTTT. Translation gives CASSQGPGQGLMAGELFF. V usage is TRBV4-1 and J usage is TRBJ2-2; D perhaps matches TRBD1 (6 bases). CDR1 and CDR2 from the germline V gene are MGHRA and YSYEKL. Deletions cut 1 base from V and 6 bases from J, with 21 bases between. The CDR3 sequence is 18 residues long.

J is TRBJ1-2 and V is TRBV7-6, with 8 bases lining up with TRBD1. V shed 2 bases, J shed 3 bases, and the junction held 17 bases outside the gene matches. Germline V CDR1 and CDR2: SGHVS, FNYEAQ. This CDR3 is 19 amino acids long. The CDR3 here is CASSLYSLIGQGKDYGYTF. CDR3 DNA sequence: TGTGCCAGCAGCTTATATAGCCTCATCGGACAGGGAAAGGACTATGGCTACACCTTC.

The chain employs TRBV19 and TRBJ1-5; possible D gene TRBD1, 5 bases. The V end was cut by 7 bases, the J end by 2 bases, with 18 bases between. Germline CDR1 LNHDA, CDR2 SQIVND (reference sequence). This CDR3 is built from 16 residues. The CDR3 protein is CASTREGLWGNQPQHF. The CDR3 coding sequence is TGTGCCAGTACCAGAGAGGGGCTCTGGGGCAATCAGCCCCAGCATTTT.

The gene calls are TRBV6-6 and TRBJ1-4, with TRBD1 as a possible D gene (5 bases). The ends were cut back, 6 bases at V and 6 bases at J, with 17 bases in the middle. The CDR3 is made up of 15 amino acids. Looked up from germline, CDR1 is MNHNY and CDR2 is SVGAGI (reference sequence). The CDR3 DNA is TGTGCCAGCAGCCGCCCGGGACGGGCCGATGAAAAACTGTTTTTT. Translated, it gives CASSRPGRADEKLFF.

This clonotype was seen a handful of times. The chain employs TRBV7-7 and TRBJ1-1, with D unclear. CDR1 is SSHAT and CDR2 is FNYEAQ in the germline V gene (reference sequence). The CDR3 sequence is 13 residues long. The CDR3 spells CASSEEWNTEAFF. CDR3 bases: TGTGCTAGCTCGGAGGAGTGGAACACTGAAGCTTTCTTT.

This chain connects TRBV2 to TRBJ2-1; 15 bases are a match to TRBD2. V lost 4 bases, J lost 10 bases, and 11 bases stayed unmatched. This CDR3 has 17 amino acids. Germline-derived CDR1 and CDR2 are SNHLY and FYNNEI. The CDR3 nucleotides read TGTGCCAGCAGTGTACGGGGACTAGCGGGGGGTGGCAACGAGCAGTTCTTC. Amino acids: CASSVRGLAGGGNEQFF.

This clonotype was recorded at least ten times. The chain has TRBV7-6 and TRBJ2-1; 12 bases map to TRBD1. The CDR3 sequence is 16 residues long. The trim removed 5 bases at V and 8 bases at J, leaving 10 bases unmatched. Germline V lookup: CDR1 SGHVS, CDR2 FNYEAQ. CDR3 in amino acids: CASSPTGQGALYEQFF. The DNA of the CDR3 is TGTGCCAGCAGCCCCACGGGACAGGGGGCTTTATATGAGCAGTTCTTC.

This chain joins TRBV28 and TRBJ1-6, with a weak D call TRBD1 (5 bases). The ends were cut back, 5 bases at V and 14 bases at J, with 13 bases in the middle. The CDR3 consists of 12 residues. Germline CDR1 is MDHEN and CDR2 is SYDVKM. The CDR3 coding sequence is TGTGCCAGCAGTATAGGGGACGCAACCCTCCACTTT. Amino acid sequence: CASSIGDATLHF.

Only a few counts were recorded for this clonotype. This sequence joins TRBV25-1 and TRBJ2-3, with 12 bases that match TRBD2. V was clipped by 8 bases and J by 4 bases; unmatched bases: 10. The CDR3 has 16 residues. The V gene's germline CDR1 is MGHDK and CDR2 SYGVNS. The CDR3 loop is CASDPSSGGAADTQYF. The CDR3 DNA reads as TGTGCCAGCGACCCTTCTAGCGGGGGGGCCGCAGATACGCAGTATTTT.

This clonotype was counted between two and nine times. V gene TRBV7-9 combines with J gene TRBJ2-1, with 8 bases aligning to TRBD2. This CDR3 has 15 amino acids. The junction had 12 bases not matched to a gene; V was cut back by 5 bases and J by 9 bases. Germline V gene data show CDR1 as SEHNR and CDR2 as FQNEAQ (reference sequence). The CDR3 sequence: CASSPSGSGVSEQFF. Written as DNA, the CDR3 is TGTGCCAGCAGCCCCTCGGGTAGCGGGGTGAGTGAGCAGTTCTTC.

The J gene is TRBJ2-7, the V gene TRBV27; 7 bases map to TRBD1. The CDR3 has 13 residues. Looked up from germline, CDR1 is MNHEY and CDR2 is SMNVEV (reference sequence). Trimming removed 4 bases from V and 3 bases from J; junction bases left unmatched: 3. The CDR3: CASSSWDSYEQYV. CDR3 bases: TGTGCCAGCAGTTCATGGGACAGCTACGAGCAGTACGTC.

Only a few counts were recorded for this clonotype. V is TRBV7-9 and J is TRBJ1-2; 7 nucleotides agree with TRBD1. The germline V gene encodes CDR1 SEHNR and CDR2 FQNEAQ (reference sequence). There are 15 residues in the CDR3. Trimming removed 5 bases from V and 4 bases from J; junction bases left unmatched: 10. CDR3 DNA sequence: TGTGCCAGCAGCCCAAACAGGGGCAGGCTCTATGGCTACACCTTC. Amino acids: CASSPNRGRLYGYTF.

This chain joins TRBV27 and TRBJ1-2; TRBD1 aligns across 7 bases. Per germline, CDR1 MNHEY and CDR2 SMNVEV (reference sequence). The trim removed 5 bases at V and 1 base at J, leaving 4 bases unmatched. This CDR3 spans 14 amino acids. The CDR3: CASSPQGSNYGYTF. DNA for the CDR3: TGTGCCAGCAGTCCACAGGGGAGTAACTATGGCTACACCTTC.

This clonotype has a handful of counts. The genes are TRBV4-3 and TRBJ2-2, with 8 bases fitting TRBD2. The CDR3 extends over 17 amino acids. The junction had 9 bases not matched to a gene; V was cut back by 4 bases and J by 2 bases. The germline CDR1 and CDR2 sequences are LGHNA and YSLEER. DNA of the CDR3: TGCGCCAGCAGCCCTCTGGGGAGCGGGGGAAACACCGGGGAGCTGTTTTTT. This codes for CASSPLGSGGNTGELFF.

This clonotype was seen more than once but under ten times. The CDR3 DNA reads as TGTGCCAGCAGCGATCCCGGGGATCGGGATGAAAAACTGTTTTTT. The encoded protein is CASSDPGDRDEKLFF. This chain joins TRBV7-9 and TRBJ1-4; no reliable D call. The V end was cut by 5 bases, the J end by 6 bases, with 16 bases between. Germline CDR1 reads SEHNR; CDR2 reads FQNEAQ (reference sequence). The CDR3 covers 15 residues.

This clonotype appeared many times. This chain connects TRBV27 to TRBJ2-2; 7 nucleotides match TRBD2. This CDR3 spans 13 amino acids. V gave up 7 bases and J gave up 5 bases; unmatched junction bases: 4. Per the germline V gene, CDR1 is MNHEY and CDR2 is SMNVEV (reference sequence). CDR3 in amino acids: CASKRLATGELFF. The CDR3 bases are TGTGCCAGCAAGAGACTAGCTACCGGGGAGCTGTTTTTT.

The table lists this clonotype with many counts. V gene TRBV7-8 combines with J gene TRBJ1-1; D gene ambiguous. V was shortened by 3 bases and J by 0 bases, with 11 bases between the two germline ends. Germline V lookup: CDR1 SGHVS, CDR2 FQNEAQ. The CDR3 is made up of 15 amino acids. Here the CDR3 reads CASSFETRLNTEAFF. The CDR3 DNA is TGTGCCAGCAGCTTCGAGACACGTTTGAACACTGAAGCTTTCTTT.

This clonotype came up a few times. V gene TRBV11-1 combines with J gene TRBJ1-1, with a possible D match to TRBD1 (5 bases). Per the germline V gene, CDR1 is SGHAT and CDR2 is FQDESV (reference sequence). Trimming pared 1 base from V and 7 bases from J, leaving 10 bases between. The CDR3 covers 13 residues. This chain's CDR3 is CASSLGGADEAFF. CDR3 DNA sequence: TGTGCCAGCAGCTTAGGGGGCGCGGATGAAGCTTTCTTT.

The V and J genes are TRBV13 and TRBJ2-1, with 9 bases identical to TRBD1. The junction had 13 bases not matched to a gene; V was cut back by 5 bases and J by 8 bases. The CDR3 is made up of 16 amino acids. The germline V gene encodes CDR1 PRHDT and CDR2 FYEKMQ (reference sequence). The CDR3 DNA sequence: TGTGCCAGCAGCAAAGAACCGGGACAGGGAGGCGATGAGCAGTTCTTC. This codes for CASSKEPGQGGDEQFF. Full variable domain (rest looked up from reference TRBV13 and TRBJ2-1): AAGVIQSPRHLIKEKRETATLKCYPIPRHDTVYWYQQGPGQDPQFLISFYEKMQSDKGSIPDRFSAQQFSDYHSELNMSSLELGDSALYFCASSKEPGQGGDEQFFGPGTRLTVL.

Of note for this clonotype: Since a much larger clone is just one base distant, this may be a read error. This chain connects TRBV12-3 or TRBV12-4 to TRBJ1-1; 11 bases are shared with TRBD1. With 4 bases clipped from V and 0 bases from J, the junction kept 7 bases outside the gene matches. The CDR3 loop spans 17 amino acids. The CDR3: CASSWGTGGYVNTEAFF. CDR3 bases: TGTGCCAGCAGTTGGGGGACAGGGGGTTATGTGAACACTGAAGCTTTCTTT.